The 19 T cell receptor beta chains below come from one sample, sequenced in a study of human T cells and chemical hapten exposure. Indicated time point: patch test 1, 2 weeks after DPC sensitization. Treatment denoted: therapeutic diphenylcyclopropenone sensitization with weekly scalp DPC. TCRdb passed the RACE reads through MiXCR, listing each CDR3 protein once. Of under 450,000 distinct CDR3 sequences listed, more than 4.5% were seen once; the top ten hold under 3%. Source: whole blood, taken in connection with sensitization to the hapten diphenylcyclopropenone (DPC). These receptors all stem from a woman aged 50 to 60 with alopecia areata. Some clones in this sample may be carry-over from other donors' samples.

This clonotype has just a few counts. V is TRBV11-2 and J is TRBJ2-3; maybe TRBD2 (6 bases). V was cut by 1 base and J by 4 bases, with 9 bases left in between. The CDR3 extends over 14 amino acids. In germline, CDR1 is SGHAT, CDR2 FQNNGV. The CDR3 nucleotides read TGTGCCAGCAGCTTAGCGGGAGCGTCAGATACGCAGTATTTT. It yields the protein CASSLAGASDTQYF.

This clonotype has a count of ten or more. This chain connects TRBV15 to TRBJ2-3, with D uncertain. This CDR3 is 15 amino acids long. The V gene's germline CDR1 is LNHNV and CDR2 YYDKDF (reference sequence). V lost 6 bases and J lost 0, with 13 bases in between. CDR3 sequence: CATSRVSRSTDTQYF. The CDR3, as DNA: TGTGCCACCAGTCGGGTCAGTAGAAGCACAGATACGCAGTATTTT.

This clonotype was picked up many times. The chain joins TRBV7-2 to TRBJ2-3, with TRBD1 identical over 7 bases. V lost 5 bases and J lost 4; bases outside the gene matches: 12. This CDR3 contains 16 residues. Germline CDR1 SGHTA, CDR2 FQGNSA. The CDR3 DNA sequence: TGTGCCAGCAGCCCCAGATGGGGTAGGGGGCCAGATACGCAGTATTTT. Encoded protein: CASSPRWGRGPDTQYF.

The rearrangement joins TRBV20-1 to TRBJ1-6, with 9 bases aligning to TRBD1. This CDR3 comprises 15 residues. Per germline, CDR1 DFQATT and CDR2 SNEGSKA (reference sequence). After removal of 3 bases from V and 10 bases from J, the junction contained 10 bases not matched to a gene. The CDR3 bases are TGCAGTGCTAGGATCGCGGGACAGGGAGGGTCACCCCTCCACTTT. Encoded protein: CSARIAGQGGSPLHF.

V gene TRBV6-5 combines with J gene TRBJ2-3; tentative D call: TRBD1 (6 bases). CDR3 length: 15 amino acids. The V and J ends lost 2 bases and 2 bases respectively, with 11 bases between them. CDR1 is MNHEY and CDR2 is SVGAGI in the germline V gene. CDR3 sequence: CASSYGQQATDTQYF. DNA of the CDR3: TGTGCCAGCAGTTACGGACAGCAAGCCACAGATACGCAGTATTTT.

In its sample, this clonotype was seen many times. The V call is TRBV7-8, the J call TRBJ2-7; TRBD1 agrees at 8 bases. Trimming at V came to 5 bases and at J to 6 bases, leaving 12 bases not matched to a gene. The germline V gene encodes CDR1 SGHVS and CDR2 FQNEAQ. This CDR3 has 15 amino acids. The DNA of the CDR3 is TGTGCCAGCAGCCCCGTAGAGGTCACAGGGGGCGAGCAGTACTTC. Translating it yields CASSPVEVTGGEQYF. Looking up the rest from reference TRBV7-8 and TRBJ2-7 gives the full variable domain: GAGVSQSPRYKVAKRGQDVALRCDPISGHVSLFWYQQALGQGPEFLTYFQNEAQLDKSGLPSDRFFAERPEGSVSTLKIQRTQQEDSAVYLCASSPVEVTGGEQYFGPGTRLTVT.

This chain connects TRBV2 to TRBJ2-1, with D perhaps assigned TRBD1 or TRBD2 (5 bases each). This CDR3 region has 13 residues. Trimming left V 5 bases short and J 8 bases short, with 13 bases between. The germline V gene encodes CDR1 SNHLY and CDR2 FYNNEI. The CDR3 spells CASSTQGVDEQFF. The CDR3 nucleotides read TGTGCCAGCAGTACTCAGGGAGTTGATGAGCAGTTCTTC.

This clonotype has a handful of counts. The chain couples TRBV4-2 to TRBJ2-7, with D maybe TRBD1 (6 bases). Germline CDR1 reads LGHNA; CDR2 reads YNFKEQ. Trimming stripped 0 bases from V and 4 bases from J, with 13 bases between. The CDR3 sequence is 15 residues long. The CDR3 DNA reads TGTGCCAGCAGCCAAGAGGGCAGGGGAGTGTACGAGCAGTACTTC. As protein: CASSQEGRGVYEQYF.

This clonotype was seen repeatedly, ten times or more. Sequence at one end of the junction differs from germline and may be a read error. This chain joins TRBV4-1 and TRBJ1-1; 9 positions match TRBD1. This CDR3 contains 13 residues. The V gene's germline CDR1 is MGHRA and CDR2 YSYEKL. The CDR3, as DNA: TGTGCCAGCAGCTTACAGGGGGCCACTGAAGCTTTCTTT. Protein product: CASSLQGATEAFF.

This clonotype was recorded at least ten times. The chain is built from TRBV15 and TRBJ1-3; TRBD1 matches at 7 bases. Trimming removed 0 bases from V and 0 bases from J; junction bases left unmatched: 2. The CDR3 loop spans 16 amino acids. Germline V lookup: CDR1 LNHNV, CDR2 YYDKDF (reference sequence). CDR3 sequence reads: CATSRDRDSSGNTIYF. CDR3 sequence (DNA): TGTGCCACCAGCAGAGATCGGGACAGCTCTGGAAACACCATATATTTT. Filled out from reference TRBV15 and TRBJ1-3, the complete variable domain reads DAMVIQNPRYQVTQFGKPVTLSCSQTLNHNVMYWYQQKSSQAPKLLFHYYDKDFNNEADTPDNFQSRRPNTSFCFLDIRSPGLGDTAMYLCATSRDRDSSGNTIYFGEGSWLTVV.

The table lists this clonotype with a few counts. The J gene is TRBJ1-2, the V gene TRBV2; no firm D call. The germline gives CDR1 SNHLY, CDR2 FYNNEI. Trimming stripped 8 bases from V and 8 bases from J, with 18 bases between. The CDR3 is 13 residues long. The CDR3 sequence: CASSLGPQSGYTF. CDR3 nucleotide sequence: TGTGCCAGCTCGTTGGGCCCCCAGAGCGGCTACACCTTC.

The J gene is TRBJ2-6, the V gene TRBV19; D not certain. CDR1 is LNHDA and CDR2 is SQIVND in the germline V gene (reference sequence). The CDR3 consists of 16 residues. V gave up 5 bases and J gave up 2 bases, with 13 bases separating them. CDR3 sequence (DNA): TGTGCCAGTAGTCTCCATCTTGGGGCTGGGGCCAACGTCCTGACTTTC. It yields the protein CASSLHLGAGANVLTF.

In its sample, this clonotype was seen many times. The chain couples TRBV2 to TRBJ2-6; D is undetermined. V dropped 4 bases and J dropped 3 bases, with 7 bases sitting between them. The CDR3 sequence is 14 residues long. Germline CDR1 reads SNHLY; CDR2 reads FYNNEI. The CDR3 loop reads CASSGRSGANVLTF. The CDR3 DNA reads as TGTGCCAGCAGTGGGCGGAGTGGGGCCAACGTCCTGACTTTC.

This clonotype was picked up many times. Sequence at one end of the junction differs from germline and may be a read error. The chain has TRBV11-2 and TRBJ2-1; TRBD2 aligns across 7 bases. The CDR3 is 15 amino acids. Germline lookup yields CDR1 SGHAT and CDR2 FQNNGV. CDR3: CPSSLWGGSYNEQFF. In nucleotides, the CDR3 is TGTCCCAGCAGCTTATGGGGGGGCTCCTACAATGAGCAGTTCTTC.

The chain uses TRBV30 and TRBJ1-1; D perhaps matches TRBD1 (5 bases). The CDR3 extends over 14 amino acids. The V gene lost 0 bases and the J gene lost 4 bases, with 12 bases spanning the gap. Germline CDR1 and CDR2: GTSNPN and SVGIG (reference sequence). CDR3 sequence reads: CAWSVGAGPTEAFF. Here the CDR3 DNA reads TGTGCCTGGAGTGTAGGTGCAGGGCCCACTGAAGCTTTCTTT.

This clonotype was detected only a few times. The chain carries TRBV6-6 and TRBJ2-3; 11 nucleotides agree with TRBD1. Germline CDR1 reads MNHNY; CDR2 reads SVGAGI (reference sequence). This CDR3 region has 17 residues. Germline trimming cut 2 bases from V and 2 bases from J; bases unmatched to any gene: 6. CDR3 protein: CASSYPWTGGDTDTQYF. The CDR3 bases are TGTGCCAGCAGTTACCCCTGGACAGGGGGCGACACAGATACGCAGTATTTT.

Only a few counts were recorded for this clonotype. The genes are TRBV10-2 and TRBJ2-5, with no clear D. Between the trimmed V and J ends, which lost 3 bases and 0 bases, there was a span of 14 bases. CDR3 length: 16 residues. CDR1 is WSHSY, CDR2 SAAADI, per germline. CDR3 residues: CASSDFGSLDQETQYF. The CDR3 DNA is TGCGCCAGCAGTGATTTTGGGTCTTTGGACCAAGAGACCCAGTACTTC.

This clonotype appeared many times. The rearrangement joins TRBV4-2 to TRBJ1-5; 8 bases match TRBD1. Trimming at V came to 2 bases and at J to 4 bases, leaving 7 bases not matched to a gene. The CDR3 has 16 amino acids. In germline, CDR1 is LGHNA, CDR2 YNFKEQ. The chain's CDR3 is CASSQLTGVGNQPQHF. The CDR3 bases are TGTGCCAGCAGCCAATTGACAGGGGTTGGGAATCAGCCCCAGCATTTT.

This clonotype has only a few counts. The chain employs TRBV14 and TRBJ1-2; unclear D gene. Between the trimmed V and J ends, which lost 0 bases and 4 bases, there was a span of 18 bases. Germline V CDR1 and CDR2: SGHDN, FVKESK. This CDR3 is built from 17 residues. The CDR3 protein is CASSQDFRTWNVYGYTF. DNA of the CDR3: TGTGCCAGCAGCCAAGATTTTAGGACTTGGAATGTCTATGGCTACACCTTC.